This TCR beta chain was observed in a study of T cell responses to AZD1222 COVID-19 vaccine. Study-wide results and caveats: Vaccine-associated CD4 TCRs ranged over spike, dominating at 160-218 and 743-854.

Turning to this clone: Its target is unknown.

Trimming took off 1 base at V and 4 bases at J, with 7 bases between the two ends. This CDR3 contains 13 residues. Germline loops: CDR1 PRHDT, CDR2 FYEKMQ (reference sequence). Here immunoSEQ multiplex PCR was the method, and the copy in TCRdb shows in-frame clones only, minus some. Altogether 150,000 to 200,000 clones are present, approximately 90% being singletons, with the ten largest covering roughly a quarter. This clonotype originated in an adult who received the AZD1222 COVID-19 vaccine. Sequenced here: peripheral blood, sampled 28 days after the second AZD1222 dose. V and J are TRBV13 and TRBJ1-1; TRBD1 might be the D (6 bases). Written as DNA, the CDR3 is TGTGCCAGCAGCTTAGAAGGGGGCACTGAAGCTTTCTTT. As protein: CASSLEGGTEAFF. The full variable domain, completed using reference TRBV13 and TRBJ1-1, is AAGVIQSPRHLIKEKRETATLKCYPIPRHDTVYWYQQGPGQDPQFLISFYEKMQSDKGSIPDRFSAQQFSDYHSELNMSSLELGDSALYFCASSLEGGTEAFFGQGTRLTVV.